The clone carrying this T cell receptor (beta chain) was seen only once. Its target is not known. Samples underwent the assay at deep level. This table comes from immunoSEQ multiplex PCR, and its TCRdb copy is limited to in-frame clones, with some not included. The sample contains some 1,400,000 clones, 96% of which appear only once. The source of the sample is a study of shared clonotypes between healthy human individuals. Study context: Per donor, CD8 memory used one plate, CD8 naive used two, CD4 memory used three and CD4 naive used three. General study findings and limits: Only blood samples were collected, and tissue repertoires likely differ. Relative to clonotypes present in all four donors, those not shared had lower generation probabilities.

With V trimmed by 5 bases and J by 3 bases, 15 bases remained unmatched. Germline CDR1 and CDR2: MDHEN and SYDVKM. The CDR3 consists of 19 residues. The sequence came from a man younger than 45 in good health. The J gene is TRBJ2-6, the V gene TRBV28, with 8 bases matching TRBD2. The sequencing sample was made of naive CD4+ T cells sorted from blood. Sample subset: CD45RA+ positively selected. The CDR3 nucleotides are TGTGCCAGCAGTAAGCGCCGTGCGGGACTAGTTAATGGGGCCAACGTCCTGACTTTC. Translated, it gives CASSKRRAGLVNGANVLTF. Full variable domain (outside the CDR3, taken from reference TRBV28 and TRBJ2-6): DVKVTQSSRYLVKRTGEKVFLECVQDMDHENMFWYRQDPGLGLRLIYFSYDVKMKEKGDIPEGYSVSREKKERFSLILESASTNQTSMYLCASSKRRAGLVNGANVLTFGAGSRLTVL.